Below, 16 T cell receptor beta chains from the same sample are listed, as sequenced in a study of cytomegalovirus exposure and HLA in healthy donors. PCR primers comprised 60 Vbeta and 13 Jbeta primers. Libraries were prepared by immunoSEQ multiplex PCR; TCRdb keeps only in-frame clonotypes and omits some of them. The sample shows 90,000 to 110,000 clones, around four fifths of them seen only once. The sequencing input was PBMCs. The origin of the receptors is a woman between 40 and 50 years old in good health and CMV-seropositive.

The chain links TRBV29-1 to TRBJ2-3, with D tentatively TRBD2 (5 bases). Trimming cost V 5 bases and J 3 bases, with 9 bases left between them. The V gene's germline CDR1 is SQVTM and CDR2 ANQGSEA. The CDR3 has 12 amino acids. CDR3 in DNA: TGCAGCGTTTCGGGGTGGACAGATACGCAGTATTTT. It codes for CSVSGWTDTQYF.

The rearrangement uses TRBV27 and TRBJ2-7, with 8 bases fitting TRBD2. CDR3 length equals 17 residues. After removal of 6 bases from V and 4 bases from J, the junction contained 17 bases not matched to a gene. Germline CDR1 and CDR2: MNHEY and SMNVEV (reference sequence). CDR3 region: CASRTLSGSGRMYEQYF. CDR3 DNA sequence: TGTGCCAGCAGGACTTTATCGGGGAGCGGGAGAATGTACGAGCAGTACTTC.

The chain employs TRBV18 and TRBJ2-2; possible D gene TRBD1, 5 bases. Trimming shortened V by 6 bases and J by 4 bases, and 24 bases separated the two germline ends. CDR1 is KGHSH and CDR2 is LQKENI in the germline V gene. There are 18 residues in the CDR3. The CDR3 DNA reads as TGTGCCAGCTCCACAATGCCCCAGGGTTACTCATCCACCGGGGAGCTGTTTTTT. Its protein product is CASSTMPQGYSSTGELFF.

The rearrangement uses TRBV7-9 and TRBJ1-5; 9 bases line up with TRBD1. The germline CDR1 and CDR2 sequences are SEHNR and FQNEAQ (reference sequence). CDR3 length: 16 amino acids. V trimming: 5 bases; J trimming: 6 bases; junction bases outside the gene matches: 11. The chain's CDR3 is CASSLTRDRAGQPQHF. For the CDR3, the DNA is TGTGCCAGCAGCCTCACCCGGGACAGGGCTGGTCAGCCCCAGCATTTT.

The V and J genes are TRBV5-1 and TRBJ1-1; no reliable D call. CDR3 length equals 14 residues. Per germline, CDR1 SGHRS and CDR2 YFSETQ. V lost 1 base, J lost 13 bases, and 20 bases lay in between. CDR3 in amino acids: CASSLKVDGEALFF. The CDR3 DNA sequence: TGCGCCAGCAGCTTGAAGGTTGACGGCGAAGCGCTTTTCTTT.

The V and J genes are TRBV2 and TRBJ2-7; 7 bases match TRBD1. V shed 0 bases, J shed 0 bases, and the junction held 8 bases outside the gene matches. The CDR3 loop spans 17 amino acids. Germline CDR1 SNHLY, CDR2 FYNNEI. The CDR3 sequence: CASSEALEGASSYEQYF. The CDR3, as DNA: TGTGCCAGCAGTGAAGCGCTTGAGGGGGCAAGCTCCTACGAGCAGTACTTC.

The V and J genes are TRBV27 and TRBJ1-5; D unclear. The CDR3 runs 19 residues. Trimming pared 0 bases from V and 0 bases from J, leaving 18 bases between. Per the germline V gene, CDR1 is MNHEY and CDR2 is SMNVEV (reference sequence). Here the CDR3 reads CASSLSTPYAPYSNQPQHF. CDR3 DNA: TGTGCCAGCAGTTTATCGACTCCCTATGCACCCTATAGCAATCAGCCCCAGCATTTT.

The chain employs TRBV4-3 and TRBJ1-4, with D unclear. Germline loops: CDR1 LGHNA, CDR2 YSLEER. The CDR3 spans 15 residues. Trimming pared 1 base from V and 3 bases from J, leaving 9 bases between. CDR3 coding DNA: TGCGCCAGCAGCCAAGGCCGCCTATCTAATGAAAAACTGTTTTTT. Residues: CASSQGRLSNEKLFF.

CDR3 in amino acids: CASSSTGWASGSDEQYF. CDR3 nucleotides: TGTGCCAGCAGCAGCACTGGGTGGGCTAGCGGGAGCGACGAGCAGTACTTC. The chain links TRBV11-3 to TRBJ2-7; TRBD2 aligns across 10 bases. In germline, CDR1 is SGHNT, CDR2 YENEEA. The CDR3 has 17 amino acids. V gave up 5 bases and J gave up 5 bases; unmatched junction bases: 15.

The chain carries TRBV7-9 and TRBJ2-1; 12 bases fit TRBD2. This CDR3 is built from 17 residues. Per the germline V gene, CDR1 is SEHNR and CDR2 is FQNEAQ (reference sequence). V lost 4 bases, J lost 6 bases, and 10 bases stayed unmatched. The CDR3 DNA reads TGTGCCAGCAGCTCTAGCGGGAGGGGGGGGCTGGTCAATGAGCAGTTCTTC. It specifies CASSSSGRGGLVNEQFF.

CDR3 loop: CASVRTSGYNEQFF. CDR3 bases: TGTGCCAGCGTTAGGACTAGCGGGTACAATGAGCAGTTCTTC. V usage is TRBV28 and J usage is TRBJ2-1, with TRBD2 matching 11 bases. After removal of 8 bases from V and 4 bases from J, the junction contained 4 bases not matched to a gene. Germline V gene sequence: CDR1 MDHEN, CDR2 SYDVKM. This CDR3 is 14 amino acids long.

The chain joins TRBV28 to TRBJ1-2; 8 nucleotides line up with TRBD1. The CDR3 has 13 amino acids. Germline V lookup: CDR1 MDHEN, CDR2 SYDVKM. J lost 1 base, V lost 8 bases, and 3 bases had no gene match. Here the CDR3 DNA reads TGTGCCAGCTGGACAGGGATTAACTATGGCTACACCTTC. Amino acids: CASWTGINYGYTF.

The chain has TRBV1 and TRBJ2-3; the D call of TRBD1 is as the table states it, not checked on the DNA. TRBV1 is termed a pseudogene. The CDR3 consists of 19 residues. The CDR3 is CTSSQASQGPRASTDTQYF. The CDR3, as DNA: TGCACCAGCAGCCAAGCCTCACAGGGACCTCGTGCTAGCACAGATACGCAGTATTTT.

The chain recombines TRBV10-2 with TRBJ1-1; 10 bases align to TRBD1. The V segment lost 6 bases and the J segment 5 bases; nucleotides outside the gene matches: 9. The CDR3 loop spans 15 amino acids. Germline-derived CDR1 and CDR2 are WSHSY and SAAADI. Written as DNA, the CDR3 is TGCGCCAGCAGCCAGACAGGGGGCTGGGGTACTGAAGCTTTCTTT. It codes for CASSQTGGWGTEAFF.

As concerns this clone: No conserved phenylalanine or tryptophan is present at the end of the CDR3, so a read error is the likely explanation. V is TRBV5-1 and J is TRBJ1-1; D is unclear. The CDR3 runs 16 residues. Germline CDR1 reads SGHRS; CDR2 reads YFSETQ. The germline V and J ends were trimmed by 4 bases and 2 bases, with 18 bases remaining between them. The chain's CDR3 is CASSLRVGSPNTEAFL. As DNA, the CDR3 is TGCGCCAGCAGCCTTCGGGTTGGGAGCCCCAACACTGAAGCTTTCCTT.

V and J are TRBV18 and TRBJ2-7; D ambiguous. The CDR3 covers 14 residues. Germline CDR1 is KGHSH and CDR2 is LQKENI. The germline V and J ends were trimmed by 0 bases and 1 base, with 7 bases remaining between them. CDR3 in DNA: TGTGCCAGCTCACCACCCGATCGGTCCTACGAGCAGTACTTC. As protein: CASSPPDRSYEQYF.